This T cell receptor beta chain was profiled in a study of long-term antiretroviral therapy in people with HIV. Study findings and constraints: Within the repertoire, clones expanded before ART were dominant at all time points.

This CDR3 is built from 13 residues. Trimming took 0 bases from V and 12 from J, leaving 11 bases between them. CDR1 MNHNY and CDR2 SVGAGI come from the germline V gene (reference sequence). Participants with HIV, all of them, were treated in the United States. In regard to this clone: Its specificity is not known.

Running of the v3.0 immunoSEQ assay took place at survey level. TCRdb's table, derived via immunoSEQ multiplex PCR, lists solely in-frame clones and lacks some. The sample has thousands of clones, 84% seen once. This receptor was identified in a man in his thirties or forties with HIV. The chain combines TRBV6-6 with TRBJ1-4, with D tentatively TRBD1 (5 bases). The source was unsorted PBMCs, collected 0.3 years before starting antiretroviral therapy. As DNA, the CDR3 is TGTGCCAGCAGTTACTCTAATGAAGGGGAACTGTTTTTT. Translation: CASSYSNEGELFF.